The 26 T cell receptor beta chains reported below all come from one sample, sequenced in a study of blood T cell repertoires in COVID-19. Data came from immunoSEQ multiplex PCR; TCRdb stores just in-frame clones and leaves some out. The sample has roughly 61,000 clones, more than 80% seen once. The sample taken for sequencing was peripheral blood. The source of these receptors is a man older than 75 with acute or convalescent COVID-19.

The chain uses TRBV9 and TRBJ1-6, with a weak D call TRBD1 (5 bases). The germline CDR1 and CDR2 sequences are SGDLS and YYNGEE. V lost 0 bases and J 12 bases, leaving 10 bases between the germline ends. CDR3 length: 13 residues. CDR3 in DNA: TGTGCCAGCAGCGTAGAACCGGGGGAACCCCTCCACTTT. Amino acids: CASSVEPGEPLHF.

The CDR3 reads CASSVAPTGAGLSYEQYF. Written as DNA, the CDR3 is TGTGCCAGCAGCGTAGCGCCGACAGGGGCAGGTCTCTCCTACGAGCAGTACTTC. The chain uses TRBV9 and TRBJ2-7, with 8 bases identical to TRBD1. Germline CDR1 and CDR2: SGDLS and YYNGEE. This CDR3 spans 18 amino acids. V shed 0 bases, J shed 0 bases, and the junction held 11 bases outside the gene matches.

The rearrangement uses TRBV18 and TRBJ1-4, with D unclear. The CDR3 runs to 15 residues. Per germline, CDR1 KGHSH and CDR2 LQKENI. V gave up 2 bases and J gave up 10 bases, with 17 bases separating them. CDR3 in amino acids: CASSPTPGNEGKLFF. In DNA form, the CDR3 reads TGTGCCAGCTCACCAACCCCCGGTAATGAGGGAAAACTGTTTTTT.

The chain uses TRBV5-1 and TRBJ2-7, with unresolved D. The germline V gene has CDR1 SGHRS and CDR2 YFSETQ. With 4 bases removed from V and 4 bases from J, the gap between germline ends came to 6 bases. This CDR3 region has 11 residues. The CDR3 is CASSGPYEQYF. Written as DNA, the CDR3 is TGCGCCAGCAGCGGCCCTTACGAGCAGTACTTC.

This sequence joins TRBV29-1 and TRBJ1-1, with 8 bases identical to TRBD1. J lost 2 bases, V lost 6 bases, and 5 bases had no gene match. Germline loops: CDR1 SQVTM, CDR2 ANQGSEA. The CDR3 covers 13 residues. Here the CDR3 reads CSVGGQENTEAFF. CDR3 sequence (DNA): TGCAGCGTCGGGGGACAGGAAAACACTGAAGCTTTCTTT.

The sample holds one count of this clone. CDR3 sequence: CASGQSEAFF. DNA for the CDR3: TGTGCCAGCGGACAGTCTGAAGCTTTCTTT. The rearrangement links TRBV12-3 or TRBV12-4 to TRBJ1-1, with TRBD1 as a possible D gene (6 bases). V dropped 8 bases and J dropped 6 bases, with 7 bases sitting between them. The CDR3 loop spans 10 amino acids.

The chain couples TRBV7-2 to TRBJ2-3; D uncertain. With 2 bases removed from V and 2 bases from J, the gap between germline ends came to 11 bases. In germline, CDR1 is SGHTA, CDR2 FQGNSA. The CDR3 is made up of 15 amino acids. In DNA form, the CDR3 reads TGTGCCAGCAGCTTACAAGCCTCTTACACAGATACGCAGTATTTT. Its protein product is CASSLQASYTDTQYF.

The chain recombines TRBV5-4 with TRBJ2-1; D gene uncertain. Germline V gives CDR1 SGHNT, CDR2 YYREEE (reference sequence). V lost 0 bases to trimming and J lost 6 bases, with 10 bases between them. CDR3 length: 14 residues. The CDR3: CASSLGARFNEQFF. The CDR3 nucleotides are TGTGCCAGCAGCTTGGGGGCCCGCTTCAATGAGCAGTTCTTC.

The chain recombines TRBV3-1 (or the pseudogene TRBV3-2) with TRBJ2-1, with a weak D call TRBD2 (7 bases). Trimming took off 4 bases at V and 7 bases at J, with 14 bases between the two ends. The CDR3 length is 14 residues. Germline V gives CDR1 LGHDT, CDR2 YNNKEL (reference sequence). The CDR3 is CASSPQEGGNEQFF. The CDR3, as DNA: TGTGCCAGCAGCCCACAGGAGGGGGGGAATGAGCAGTTCTTC.

The chain uses TRBV14 and TRBJ2-5, with 7 bases lining up with TRBD1. Germline V gene lookup returns CDR1 SGHDN and CDR2 FVKESK. This CDR3 is 16 amino acids long. V gave up 4 bases and J gave up 1 base; unmatched junction bases: 9. The DNA for the CDR3 is TGTGCCAGCAGCCCCCGACAGGGTTTAACCCAAGAGACCCAGTACTTC. As protein: CASSPRQGLTQETQYF.

The chain employs TRBV7-6 and TRBJ1-3, with D uncertain. The germline V gene encodes CDR1 SGHVS and CDR2 FNYEAQ. CDR3 size: 14 residues. V was shortened by 3 bases and J by 2 bases, with 8 bases between the two germline ends. DNA of the CDR3: TGTGCCAGCAGCTTGCAGGAAACTGGAAACACCATATATTTT. Residues: CASSLQETGNTIYF.

The rearrangement links TRBV19 to TRBJ1-1; 11 nucleotides agree with TRBD1. V lost 5 bases and J lost 3; bases outside the gene matches: 5. CDR3 length: 15 residues. Germline loops: CDR1 LNHDA, CDR2 SQIVND (reference sequence). The CDR3 DNA reads TGTGCCAGTAGTGAGACGGGACAGGGGGACACTGAAGCTTTCTTT. Translated: CASSETGQGDTEAFF.

This clone occurred once. The chain couples TRBV14 to TRBJ1-1, with no clear D. The CDR3 is made up of 14 amino acids. The germline V and J ends were trimmed by 0 bases and 7 bases, with 12 bases remaining between them. Germline V gives CDR1 SGHDN, CDR2 FVKESK. The DNA of the CDR3 is TGTGCCAGCAGCCAAGAGTCGGGAAGAGGTGAAGCTTTCTTT. It translates to CASSQESGRGEAFF.

CDR3 loop: CASSVGSEQETQYF. CDR3 bases: TGTGCCAGCAGCGTAGGCAGTGAACAAGAGACCCAGTACTTC. The chain recombines TRBV9 with TRBJ2-5; no definite D call. The CDR3 has 14 residues. Looked up from germline, CDR1 is SGDLS and CDR2 is YYNGEE. V was clipped by 0 bases and J by 2 bases, with 8 bases between them.

V is TRBV5-1 and J is TRBJ2-7; TRBD2 might be the D (5 bases). CDR3 length equals 16 residues. Deletions cut 3 bases from V and 2 bases from J, with 18 bases between. CDR1 is SGHRS and CDR2 is YFSETQ in the germline V gene. CDR3 loop: CASSYTSGSGTYEQYF. The CDR3, as DNA: TGCGCCAGCAGCTACACCTCTGGGAGTGGGACCTACGAGCAGTACTTC.

The chain has TRBV11-3 and TRBJ2-3; D is ambiguous. V was cut by 3 bases and J by 2 bases, with 6 bases left in between. This CDR3 spans 13 amino acids. Germline CDR1 reads SGHNT; CDR2 reads YENEEA. This CDR3 reads CASSFQITDTQYF. The DNA of the CDR3 is TGTGCCAGCAGCTTTCAGATCACAGATACGCAGTATTTT. The full variable domain, in which reference TRBV11-3 and TRBJ2-3 provide the parts outside the CDR3, is EAGVVQSPRYKIIEKKQPVAFWCNPISGHNTLYWYLQNLGQGPELLIRYENEEAVDDSQLPKDRFSAERLKGVDSTLKIQPAELGDSAVYLCASSFQITDTQYFGPGTRLTVL.

Concerning this clone itself: In the same sample, other DNA sequences code for this CDR3. This sequence joins TRBV28 and TRBJ1-2; perhaps TRBD1 as D (5 bases). Trimming removed 5 bases from V and 5 bases from J, with 12 bases in between. The CDR3 sequence is 13 residues long. Looked up from germline, CDR1 is MDHEN and CDR2 is SYDVKM. The CDR3 loop is CASSPTGGYGYTF. The CDR3 nucleotides read TGTGCCAGCAGTCCGACTGGGGGGTATGGCTACACCTTC.

The rearrangement joins TRBV10-3 to TRBJ1-1; D gene ambiguous. The CDR3 totals 18 residues. Germline CDR1 reads ENHRY; CDR2 reads SYGVKD. Trimming removed 0 bases from V and 3 bases from J, with 20 bases in between. As DNA, the CDR3 is TGTGCCATCAGTGAGTCGAAATTCGGAGCGGCGCGAGACACTGAAGCTTTCTTT. It translates to CAISESKFGAARDTEAFF.

This rearrangement joins TRBV15 to TRBJ1-2; 9 bases line up with TRBD1. CDR1 and CDR2 (germline): LNHNV, YYDKDF (reference sequence). The V segment lost 1 base and the J segment 3 bases; nucleotides outside the gene matches: 0. CDR3 size: 14 residues. Here the CDR3 DNA reads TGTGCCACCAGCAGAGGGGACAGGGACTATGGCTACACCTTC. Its translation: CATSRGDRDYGYTF.

The chain carries TRBV7-8 and TRBJ2-7, with 11 bases that match TRBD1. Germline V gene lookup returns CDR1 SGHVS and CDR2 FQNEAQ. This CDR3 comprises 17 residues. J lost 5 bases, V lost 5 bases, and 14 bases had no gene match. The CDR3 spells CASSVIPGQGVGDEQYF. The CDR3, as DNA: TGTGCCAGCAGCGTCATACCGGGACAGGGGGTTGGTGACGAGCAGTACTTC. Using reference TRBV7-8 and TRBJ2-7 for the parts outside the CDR3, the full variable domain is GAGVSQSPRYKVAKRGQDVALRCDPISGHVSLFWYQQALGQGPEFLTYFQNEAQLDKSGLPSDRFFAERPEGSVSTLKIQRTQQEDSAVYLCASSVIPGQGVGDEQYFGPGTRLTVT.

The rearrangement joins TRBV7-8 to TRBJ2-1; 10 bases match TRBD1. This CDR3 comprises 14 residues. Germline CDR1 reads SGHVS; CDR2 reads FQNEAQ. Germline trimming cut 5 bases from V and 9 bases from J; bases unmatched to any gene: 7. The CDR3 nucleotides read TGTGCCAGCAGCCTTCGGACAGGGGGTGGTGAGCAGTTCTTC. It encodes CASSLRTGGGEQFF.

V is TRBV6-5 and J is TRBJ1-1, with D perhaps TRBD1 (5 bases). Trimming left V 4 bases short and J 4 bases short, with 10 bases between. CDR1 is MNHEY, CDR2 SVGAGI, per germline. The length of the CDR3 is 13 residues. The CDR3 spells CASSFQGGTEAFF. CDR3 sequence (DNA): TGTGCCAGCAGTTTTCAGGGAGGCACTGAAGCTTTCTTT.

This chain joins TRBV2 and TRBJ1-6; TRBD1 matches 11 bases. Trimming took 6 bases from V and 9 from J; bases not matched to a gene: 7. Per the germline V gene, CDR1 is SNHLY and CDR2 is FYNNEI. This CDR3 has 15 amino acids. Here the CDR3 reads CASRTGTGGLSPLHF. CDR3 nucleotides: TGTGCCAGCAGAACCGGGACAGGGGGTCTTTCACCCCTCCACTTT.

This CDR3 reads CATSRTHSGTLLNTQYF. CDR3 nucleotides: TGTGCCACCAGCAGAACCCACTCCGGGACTCTGCTAAATACGCAGTATTTT. The chain combines TRBV15 with TRBJ2-3, with D tentatively TRBD2 (6 bases). Trimming shortened V by 2 bases and J by 7 bases, and 22 bases separated the two germline ends. The CDR3 runs 17 residues. Germline V gives CDR1 LNHNV, CDR2 YYDKDF (reference sequence).

The rearrangement uses TRBV4-2 and TRBJ2-7; 9 bases align to TRBD2. Germline assignment: CDR1 LGHNA and CDR2 YNFKEQ. The CDR3 runs to 15 residues. V lost 0 bases to trimming and J lost 2 bases; unmatched junction nucleotides: 2. The CDR3 is CASSQDGGGAYEQYF. In DNA form, the CDR3 reads TGTGCCAGCAGCCAAGATGGCGGGGGGGCCTACGAGCAGTACTTC.

The V and J genes are TRBV7-8 and TRBJ1-2, with D maybe TRBD1 (6 bases). V lost 5 bases to trimming and J lost 3 bases, with 16 bases between them. The CDR3 is 15 amino acids. Germline CDR1 reads SGHVS; CDR2 reads FQNEAQ. The DNA for the CDR3 is TGTGCCAGCAGCCCAAGCCTAGGGGGGGACTATGGCTACACCTTC. Protein: CASSPSLGGDYGYTF.